One sample yielded the 10 T cell receptor beta chains listed below, sequenced in a study of T cells in narcolepsy. Repertoires were generated with immunoSEQ multiplex PCR, while TCRdb's copy carries only in-frame clones and drops some. The data hold 25,000 to 35,000 clones, with about three quarters observed a single time. Sample: CD45RA- memory CD4+ T cells from PBMCs. The receptor set was obtained from a human donor with narcolepsy.

The V call is TRBV5-1, the J call TRBJ1-5, with D unclear. The CDR3 length is 15 residues. Germline V CDR1 and CDR2: SGHRS, YFSETQ. With 0 bases removed from V and 2 bases from J, the gap between germline ends came to 9 bases. The CDR3 coding sequence is TGCGCCAGCAGCTTGGATGGATCTGGCAATCAGCCCCAGCATTTT. It yields the protein CASSLDGSGNQPQHF. Based on the CDR3 plus reference TRBV5-1 and TRBJ1-5, the full variable domain is KAGVTQTPRYLIKTRGQQVTLSCSPISGHRSVSWYQQTPGQGLQFLFEYFSETQRNKGNFPGRFSGRQFSNSRSEMNVSTLELGDSALYLCASSLDGSGNQPQHFGDGTRLSIL.

The chain employs TRBV5-6 and TRBJ2-7; 9 nucleotides agree with TRBD2. The CDR3 has 17 amino acids. The ends lost 0 bases at V and 0 bases at J; junction bases unmatched: 7. The germline V gene encodes CDR1 SGHDT and CDR2 YYEEEE. Here the CDR3 reads CASSLVGLAGNSYEQYF. CDR3 in DNA: TGTGCCAGCAGCTTGGTTGGCCTAGCGGGAAACTCCTACGAGCAGTACTTC. Full variable domain (missing parts from reference TRBV5-6 and TRBJ2-7): DAGVTQSPTHLIKTRGQQVTLRCSPKSGHDTVSWYQQALGQGPQFIFQYYEEEERQRGNFPDRFSGHQFPNYSSELNVNALLLGDSALYLCASSLVGLAGNSYEQYFGPGTRLTVT.

The chain employs TRBV5-1 and TRBJ1-1; tentative D call: TRBD1 (5 bases). Trimming took 1 base from V and 1 from J, leaving 11 bases between them. This CDR3 comprises 15 residues. Germline V gene data show CDR1 as SGHRS and CDR2 as YFSETQ. The CDR3 sequence is CASSLSGFGNTEAFF. The CDR3 bases are TGCGCCAGCAGCTTGTCAGGGTTTGGGAACACTGAAGCTTTCTTT.

V and J are TRBV5-1 and TRBJ1-6, with a tentative D call TRBD1 (5 bases). This CDR3 is built from 13 residues. Germline values: CDR1 SGHRS, CDR2 YFSETQ. V was trimmed by 3 bases and J by 8 bases, leaving 9 bases between them. The CDR3 reads CASSWARDSPLHF. The DNA for the CDR3 is TGCGCCAGCAGCTGGGCCAGGGATTCACCCCTCCACTTT.

The chain joins TRBV5-1 to TRBJ2-3; no reliable D call. The CDR3 covers 14 residues. Germline V lookup: CDR1 SGHRS, CDR2 YFSETQ. Trimming took 6 bases from V and 2 from J, leaving 13 bases between them. Here the CDR3 DNA reads TGCGCCAGCACAGTGGCTAGAGACACAGATACGCAGTATTTT. The encoded protein is CASTVARDTDTQYF.

This chain links TRBV6-5 with TRBJ2-3; 9 nucleotides align to TRBD2. CDR3 length equals 14 residues. The germline CDR1 and CDR2 sequences are MNHEY and SVGAGI. V was pared by 6 bases and J by 1 base, with 2 bases of the junction left unmatched. CDR3 nucleotides: TGTGCCAGCAGGCGGGGGGGCGGCACAGATACGCAGTATTTT. Translation gives CASRRGGGTDTQYF.

V usage is TRBV15 and J usage is TRBJ2-4; 14 bases are shared with TRBD2. The trim removed 0 bases at V and 1 base at J, leaving 2 bases unmatched. CDR1 and CDR2 from the germline V gene are LNHNV and YYDKDF (reference sequence). The CDR3 length is 18 residues. DNA for the CDR3: TGTGCCACCAGCAGAGAGGGACTAGCGGGGGTGGCCAAAAACATTCAGTACTTC. Amino acids: CATSREGLAGVAKNIQYF.

The gene calls are TRBV6-1 and TRBJ2-1; tentatively, D is TRBD2 (6 bases). There are 15 residues in the CDR3. The V gene lost 5 bases and the J gene lost 8 bases, with 19 bases spanning the gap. The germline V gene has CDR1 MNHNS and CDR2 SASEGT. CDR3 in amino acids: CASSSPGVGKHEQFF. The CDR3, as DNA: TGTGCCAGCAGTTCACCGGGGGTCGGAAAACATGAGCAGTTCTTC.

The chain joins TRBV7-7 to TRBJ2-3; 10 bases match TRBD1. The trim removed 6 bases at V and 3 bases at J, leaving 6 bases unmatched. This CDR3 is 15 amino acids long. CDR1 SSHAT and CDR2 FNYEAQ come from the germline V gene (reference sequence). CDR3: CASSSGQGVTDTQYF. The CDR3 bases are TGTGCCAGCAGTTCCGGACAGGGGGTGACAGATACGCAGTATTTT.

The V and J genes are TRBV11-2 and TRBJ2-3, with TRBD1 identical over 7 bases. V lost 3 bases to trimming and J lost 4 bases; unmatched junction nucleotides: 4. The CDR3 runs to 14 residues. In germline, CDR1 is SGHAT, CDR2 FQNNGV. The CDR3 is CASSLRTGADTQYF. In DNA form, the CDR3 reads TGTGCCAGCAGCTTGCGTACAGGGGCAGATACGCAGTATTTT.